This TCR beta chain was documented in a study of OX40 agonist ivuxolimab in advanced cancers. Here immunoSEQ multiplex PCR was the method, and the copy in TCRdb shows in-frame clones only, minus some. The repertoire holds more than 40,000 clones, with about 77% as singletons. V lost 0 bases to trimming and J lost 9 bases, with 15 bases between them. The CDR3 is made up of 15 amino acids. Germline V gene sequence: CDR1 SGHNT, CDR2 YENEEA. V gene TRBV11-3 combines with J gene TRBJ2-1; a weak D match, TRBD1 (5 bases). This clonotype originated in an adult with an advanced solid tumor such as melanoma, head and neck, liver or kidney cancer. The sequencing used CD4+ or CD8+ T cells sorted from blood, collected in a trial of the OX40 agonist ivuxolimab. This CDR3 is CASSLDQLSQGEQFF. CDR3 bases: TGTGCCAGCAGCTTAGATCAACTAAGTCAGGGTGAGCAGTTCTTC.